The T cell receptor beta chain under discussion was sequenced for a study of blood T cell repertoires in COVID-19. Study at large: Some COVID-19 samples were acute and others convalescent; all came from the United States, Italy and Spain.

Original analysis: Nucleated cell number was recorded as an estimate derived from reference gene primer amplification. Measured with immunoSEQ multiplex PCR; TCRdb has only the in-frame clones, and not every one. V, J and clone size are taken as reported in that table, and D and trimming were inferred from the DNA itself. The sample holds roughly 150,000 clones, 86% seen once. The length of the CDR3 is 13 residues. CDR1 and CDR2 from the germline V gene are GTSNPN and SVGIG (reference sequence). Trimming cost V 5 bases and J 7 bases; bases outside gene matches: 5. Cohorts were based on clinical histories the participants reported. Each recovered donor of Cohort 3 presented with two negative PCRs, clearance, or symptom resolution.

This TCR derives from a man aged 50 to 60 who had recovered from COVID-19. Sequenced material: PBMCs or T cells enriched from blood (not recorded which). This sequence joins TRBV30 and TRBJ1-5, with 10 bases fitting TRBD1. The CDR3 loop is CAWGTGARQPQHF. CDR3 nucleotide sequence: TGTGCCTGGGGGACAGGGGCTAGGCAGCCCCAGCATTTT.